This TCR beta chain originates from a study of cytomegalovirus exposure and HLA in healthy donors. Study as a whole: Among several hundred genotyped donors, around 81% fell in the Caucasian-associated ancestry cluster.

This clone was counted between two and nine times. Primers: 60 Vbeta forward and 13 Jbeta reverse. Produced via immunoSEQ multiplex PCR; TCRdb's table is partial and in-frame only. The data contain under 100,000 clones, under 80% of them seen just once; the ten biggest clones take up almost 6%. The CDR3 totals 13 residues. CDR1 LNHDA and CDR2 SQIVND come from the germline V gene (reference sequence). Losses at the gene ends were 6 bases for V and 8 bases for J; bases not matched to a gene: 4. The source is a man between 18 and 29 years old in good health and CMV-seropositive. Sequenced sample: PBMCs. This chain connects TRBV19 to TRBJ2-1, with 10 bases identical to TRBD2. CDR3 region: CASRTSGIYEQFF. The CDR3 region has the DNA TGTGCCAGTAGAACTAGCGGGATCTATGAGCAGTTCTTC.